This paragraph covers one TCR beta chain sequence. No cognate antigen has been identified for it. Base-call qualities are not available, and no considerably larger clone is one nucleotide away. Library preparation employed 5' RACE. Sequenced on an Illumina HiSeq 2000. A universal primer binding site was introduced by template switching, and a unique molecular identifier was present in the final cDNA, enabling accurate counting of TCR cDNA molecules. Specific primers in the conserved constant-segment region were used to synthesize first-strand cDNA for TCR alpha and beta chains. To control for contamination, every cDNA library was double barcoded, receiving both a SMART-Mk sample barcode and Illumina barcodes. TruSeq adapter sequences along with Illumina sample barcodes were introduced in two successive PCR steps. TCR alpha and beta cDNA libraries were sequenced on the Illumina HiSeq platform with custom primers. Under the source paper's analysis protocol: MiGEC was used to process raw reads and extract unique molecular identifiers, and MiXCR was used to find CDR3 positions. For each individual, recombination models were inferred using an EM algorithm with the repgenHMM and IGoR tools. Shared clonotypes were analyzed with the tcR package in R, and sharing was normalized by the product of cloneset sizes. Out-of-frame nonproductive sequences were analyzed to study raw recombination free of thymic and clonal selection effects. Using fastp trimming at Q25 and MiXCR clonotype assembly, TCRdb reanalyzed the public sequencing data and kept in-frame beta chains. Here each entry gathers all rows of one CDR3 protein and keeps the most common genes and DNA. TCRdb, not the authors, supplied the V and J calls. Across this sample there are under 300,000 distinct CDR3 sequences, with over 13% seen only once. The top ten clones comprise approximately 10% of the sample.

The entry originates in a study of identical twins (dated by TCRdb to 2016 to 2017). A note on the overall study: TCR alpha and beta repertoires from monozygotic twins, unrelated adults of various ages and cord blood were deep-sequenced to test whether fetal clonotypes persist. To rule out contamination, replicate twin experiments were performed at different times with different library preparation protocols. Study-level results and caveats: Compared with coincidental sharing between unrelated individuals, an excess of low generation-probability sequences was observed among out-of-frame TCR alpha sequences shared between twins. In beta out-of-frame sequences, excess twin sharing was weaker, because having fewer shared sequences lowered the signal-to-noise ratio. In monozygotic twins, out-of-frame TCR alpha sharing was systematically underestimated by recombination models, although the models agreed with sharing between unrelated individuals. Fewer insertions were carried by abundant cord blood beta clonotypes, a similar but weaker trend appeared in young adult naive repertoires, and no such trend appeared in memory repertoires. Because the same donors could not be followed over many years, the conclusions depended on cross-sectional statistical analysis. Zero-insertion analyses could be partly confounded by invariant T cells such as MAIT and iNKT, although diverse VJ usage argued against such confounding for most clonotypes.

V is shortened by 0 bases, J by 1 base, and the region joining them spans 10 bases. Measured from the cysteine to the phenylalanine, the CDR3 is 15 residues long. Just the 45-base CDR3 DNA is kept, in frame starting at base 1. CDR1 and CDR2 were assigned from the germline V gene (reference sequence) as LNHNV and YYDKDF. Only healthy Caucasian donors were included. Miltenyi CD45RO+ enrichment and human naive T-cell isolation kits were used to isolate memory (CD45RO+) and naive T cells from PBMC. The rearrangement joined TRBV15 to TRBJ2-7; no D gene is confidently identified. The sequence derives from a woman between 18 and 30 years old in good health. Sequencing input: memory (CD45RO+) T cells sorted from blood. The intended sense of this specimen's cell subset or site label: CD45RO+ enriched T cells. The DNA sequence follows: TGTGCCACCAGCAGAGACGGTGCCCCATCCTACGAGCAGTACTTC. The translation is CATSRDGAPSYEQYF. The entire variable domain, with the stretches around the CDR3 drawn from the reference TRBV15 and TRBJ2-7 proteins, is DAMVIQNPRYQVTQFGKPVTLSCSQTLNHNVMYWYQQKSSQAPKLLFHYYDKDFNNEADTPDNFQSRRPNTSFCFLDIRSPGLGDTAMYLCATSRDGAPSYEQYFGPGTRLTVT.